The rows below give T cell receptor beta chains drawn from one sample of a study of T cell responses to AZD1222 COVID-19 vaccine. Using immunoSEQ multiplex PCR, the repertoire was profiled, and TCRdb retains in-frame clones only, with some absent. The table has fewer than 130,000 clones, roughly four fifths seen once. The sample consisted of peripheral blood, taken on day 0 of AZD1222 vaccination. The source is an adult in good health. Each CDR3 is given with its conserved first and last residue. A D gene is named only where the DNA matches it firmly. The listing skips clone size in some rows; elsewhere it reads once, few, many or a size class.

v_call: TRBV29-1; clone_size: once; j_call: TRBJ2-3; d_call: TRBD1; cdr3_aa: CSVAGGPDTQYF; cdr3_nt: TGCAGCGTTGCAGGGGGACCAGATACGCAGTATTTT
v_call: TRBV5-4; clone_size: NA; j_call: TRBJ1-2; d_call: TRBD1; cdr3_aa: CASSFGQDHYGYTF; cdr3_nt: TGTGCCAGCAGCTTTGGACAGGACCATTATGGCTACACCTTC
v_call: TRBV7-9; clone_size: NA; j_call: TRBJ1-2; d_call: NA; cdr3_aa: CAGETVNYGYTF; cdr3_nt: TGTGCCGGGGAGACAGTTAACTATGGCTACACCTTC
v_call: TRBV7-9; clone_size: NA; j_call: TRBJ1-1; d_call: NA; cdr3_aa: CASSLYTEAFF; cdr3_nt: TGTGCCAGCAGTCTGTACACTGAAGCTTTCTTT
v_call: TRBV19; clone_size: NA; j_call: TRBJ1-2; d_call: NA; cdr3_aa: CASSIGGNYGYTF; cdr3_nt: TGTGCCAGTAGTATCGGCGGTAACTATGGCTACACCTTC
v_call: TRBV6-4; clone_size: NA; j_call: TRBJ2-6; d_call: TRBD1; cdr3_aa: CASSDTPPTGLRPGANVLTF; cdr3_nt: TGTGCCAGCAGTGACACCCCCCCGACAGGGTTGCGCCCTGGGGCCAACGTCCTGACTTTC
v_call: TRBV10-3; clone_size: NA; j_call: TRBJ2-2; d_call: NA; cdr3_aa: CAISDSGTLLFF; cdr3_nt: TGTGCCATCAGTGATTCCGGGACCCTGCTGTTTTTT
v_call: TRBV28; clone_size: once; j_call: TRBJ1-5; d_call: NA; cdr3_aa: CASSLSPGYSNQPQHF; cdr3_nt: TGTGCCAGCAGTTTATCTCCAGGTTATAGCAATCAGCCCCAGCATTTT
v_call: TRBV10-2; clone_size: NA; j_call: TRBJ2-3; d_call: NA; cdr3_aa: CASSDTGRADTQYF; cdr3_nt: TGCGCCAGCAGTGATACGGGACGGGCAGATACGCAGTATTTT
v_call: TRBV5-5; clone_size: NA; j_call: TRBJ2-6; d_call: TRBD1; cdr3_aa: CASSRQGDSGANVLTF; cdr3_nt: TGTGCCAGCAGTCGACAGGGGGATTCTGGGGCCAACGTCCTGACTTTC
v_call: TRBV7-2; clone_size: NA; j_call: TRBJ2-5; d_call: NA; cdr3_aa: CASSPRGTQETQYF; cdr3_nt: TGTGCCAGCAGCCCCCGGGGGACGCAAGAGACCCAGTACTTC
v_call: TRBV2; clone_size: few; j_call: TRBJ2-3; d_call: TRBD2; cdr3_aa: CASSGRGRASDTQYF; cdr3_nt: TGTGCCAGCAGCGGGCGCGGGAGGGCATCAGATACGCAGTATTTT
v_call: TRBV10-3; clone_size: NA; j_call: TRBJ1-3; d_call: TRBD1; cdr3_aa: CANLVHRGDSGNTIYF; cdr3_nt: TGTGCCAATTTGGTTCACAGGGGTGACTCTGGAAACACCATATATTTT
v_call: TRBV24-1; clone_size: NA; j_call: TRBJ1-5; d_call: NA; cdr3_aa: CATSDPRQSNQPQHF; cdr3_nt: TGTGCCACCAGTGATCCCCGACAGAGCAATCAGCCCCAGCATTTT
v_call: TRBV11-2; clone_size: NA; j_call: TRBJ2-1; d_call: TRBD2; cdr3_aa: CASSGRTSDHNEQFF; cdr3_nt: TGTGCCAGCAGCGGGAGGACTAGCGACCACAATGAGCAGTTCTTC
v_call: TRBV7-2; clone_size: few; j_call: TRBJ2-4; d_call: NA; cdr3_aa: CASGVWGAAKNIQYF; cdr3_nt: TGTGCCAGCGGGGTATGGGGGGCGGCCAAAAACATTCAGTACTTC
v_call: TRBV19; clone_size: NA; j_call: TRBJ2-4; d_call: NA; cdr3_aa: CASSIGLAKNIQYF; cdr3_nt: TGTGCCAGTAGTATCGGACTAGCCAAAAACATTCAGTACTTC
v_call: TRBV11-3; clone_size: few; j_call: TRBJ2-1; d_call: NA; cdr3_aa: CASSLEGGGEQFF; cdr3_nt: TGTGCCAGCAGCTTAGAGGGTGGGGGTGAGCAGTTCTTC
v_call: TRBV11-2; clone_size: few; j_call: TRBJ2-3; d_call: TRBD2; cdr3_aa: CASSPNSGGAGDTQYF; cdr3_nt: TGTGCCAGCAGCCCGAATAGCGGGGGGGCGGGAGATACGCAGTATTTT
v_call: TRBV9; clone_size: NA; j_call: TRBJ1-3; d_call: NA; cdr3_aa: CASSGVSGAGNTIYF; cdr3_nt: TGTGCCAGCAGCGGAGTATCCGGGGCAGGAAACACCATATATTTT
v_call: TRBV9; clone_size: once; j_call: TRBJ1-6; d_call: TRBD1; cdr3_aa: CASSVGDRDNSPLHF; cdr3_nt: TGTGCCAGCAGCGTGGGGGACAGGGATAATTCACCCCTCCACTTT
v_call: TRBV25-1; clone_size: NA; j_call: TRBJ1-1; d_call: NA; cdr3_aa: CASRPDGMNTEAFF; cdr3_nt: TGTGCCAGCAGACCAGACGGGATGAACACTGAAGCTTTCTTT
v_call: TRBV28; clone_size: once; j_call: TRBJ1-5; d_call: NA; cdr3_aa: CASIVQGSAQPQHF; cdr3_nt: TGTGCCAGCATAGTACAGGGTAGTGCTCAGCCCCAGCATTTT
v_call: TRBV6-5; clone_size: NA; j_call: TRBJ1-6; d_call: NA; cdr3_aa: CASSYSPTGSSLHF; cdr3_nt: TGTGCCAGCAGTTACTCACCGACAGGCTCATCCCTCCACTTT
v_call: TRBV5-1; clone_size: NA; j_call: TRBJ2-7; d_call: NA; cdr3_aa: CASSLAGGNSYEQYF; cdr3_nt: TGCGCCAGCAGCTTGGCGGGGGGCAACTCCTACGAGCAGTACTTC
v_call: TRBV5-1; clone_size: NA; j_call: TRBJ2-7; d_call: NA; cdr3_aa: CASSLWSTVDEQYF; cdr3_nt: TGCGCCAGCAGCTTGTGGAGTACGGTCGACGAGCAGTACTTC
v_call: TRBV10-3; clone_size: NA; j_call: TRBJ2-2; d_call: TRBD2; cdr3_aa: CAILRSGSLTGELFF; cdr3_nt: TGTGCCATCCTACGAAGCGGGAGCCTCACCGGGGAGCTGTTTTTT
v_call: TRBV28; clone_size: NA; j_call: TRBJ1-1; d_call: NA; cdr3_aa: CASSLIHTEAFF; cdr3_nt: TGTGCCAGCAGTTTAATCCACACTGAAGCTTTCTTT
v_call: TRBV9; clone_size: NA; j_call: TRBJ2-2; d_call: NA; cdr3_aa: CASSVAYTGELFF; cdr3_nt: TGTGCCAGCAGCGTGGCTTACACCGGGGAGCTGTTTTTT
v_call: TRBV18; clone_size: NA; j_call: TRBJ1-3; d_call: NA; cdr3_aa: CASSPQVSGNTIYF; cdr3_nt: TGTGCCAGCTCACCGCAGGTCTCTGGAAACACCATATATTTT
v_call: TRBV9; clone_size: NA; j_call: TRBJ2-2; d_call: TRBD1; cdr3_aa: CASSVGGQGAYTGELFF; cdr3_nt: TGTGCCAGCAGCGTAGGGGGACAGGGGGCATATACCGGGGAGCTGTTTTTT
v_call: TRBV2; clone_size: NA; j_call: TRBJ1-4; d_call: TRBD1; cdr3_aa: CASRKNNGQGAANEKLFF; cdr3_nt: TGTGCCAGCAGGAAAAATAACGGGCAGGGGGCTGCTAATGAAAAACTGTTTTTT
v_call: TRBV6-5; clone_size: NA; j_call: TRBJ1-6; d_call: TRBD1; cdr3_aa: CASSYSGQGTAVPLHF; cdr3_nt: TGTGCCAGCAGTTACTCTGGACAGGGCACTGCTGTACCCCTCCACTTT